Below are 12 T cell receptor beta chains sequenced from a single sample in a study of tumor-infiltrating lymphocytes in localized non-small cell lung cancer. The assay was immunoSEQ multiplex PCR, and TCRdb's table has in-frame clones only and misses some. This sample has about 9,600 clones, with around four fifths found just once. What was sequenced was uninvolved lung tissue not adjacent to the tumor. The receptors stem from a human donor with non-small cell lung cancer.

The chain recombines TRBV5-1 with TRBJ2-5; 8 bases map to TRBD2. Germline-derived CDR1 and CDR2 are SGHRS and YFSETQ. The CDR3 has 17 residues. Trimming cost V 4 bases and J 2 bases; bases outside gene matches: 13. The CDR3 sequence is CASSRQGRAGGQETQYF. In DNA, the CDR3 is TGCGCCAGCAGCCGGCAGGGTAGGGCGGGGGGTCAAGAGACCCAGTACTTC.

There are a few counts of this clone. This sequence joins TRBV19 and TRBJ1-3; 8 bases align to TRBD1. This CDR3 comprises 14 residues. V lost 6 bases, J lost 7 bases, and 8 bases stayed unmatched. Looked up from germline, CDR1 is LNHDA and CDR2 is SQIVND (reference sequence). The DNA of the CDR3 is TGTGCCAGTAGAAGACAGGGGAGCGGGAACACCATATATTTT. It specifies CASRRQGSGNTIYF.

The rearrangement links TRBV7-2 to TRBJ2-7, with TRBD2 matching 10 bases. The germline V gene has CDR1 SGHTA and CDR2 FQGNSA. V was pared by 3 bases and J by 4 bases, with 6 bases of the junction left unmatched. There are 15 residues in the CDR3. The DNA for the CDR3 is TGTGCCAGCAGCTTTACAACTAGCGGGAAATACGAGCAGTACTTC. This sequence encodes CASSFTTSGKYEQYF.

This chain joins TRBV7-2 and TRBJ1-6; 8 bases fit TRBD1. The junction had 17 bases not matched to a gene; V was cut back by 4 bases and J by 9 bases. This CDR3 has 18 amino acids. Germline V gene lookup returns CDR1 SGHTA and CDR2 FQGNSA. The CDR3 here is CASSSTGGNGVRLSPLHF. The CDR3 bases are TGTGCCAGCAGCTCCACAGGGGGGAACGGTGTGCGGCTTTCACCCCTCCACTTT.

The genes are TRBV19 and TRBJ1-2; 9 bases are a match to TRBD1. The CDR3 consists of 14 residues. CDR1 and CDR2 (germline): LNHDA, SQIVND (reference sequence). V lost 5 bases and J lost 2; bases outside the gene matches: 3. The CDR3 bases are TGTGCCAGTAGTGGACAGGGGCCGAACTATGGCTACACCTTC. Its protein product is CASSGQGPNYGYTF.

V gene TRBV29-1 combines with J gene TRBJ1-1, with a possible D match to TRBD1 (5 bases). Trimming took 2 bases from V and 2 from J, leaving 15 bases between them. Germline V gene sequence: CDR1 SQVTM, CDR2 ANQGSEA. This CDR3 comprises 15 residues. The CDR3: CSVESRQGPNTEAFF. Written as DNA, the CDR3 is TGCAGCGTTGAATCGAGGCAGGGACCCAACACTGAAGCTTTCTTT.

This sequence joins TRBV19 and TRBJ2-2, with TRBD2 matching over 8 bases. With V trimmed by 4 bases and J by 4 bases, 8 bases remained unmatched. Germline V gene data show CDR1 as LNHDA and CDR2 as SQIVND (reference sequence). CDR3 length: 16 residues. In DNA, the CDR3 is TGTGCCAGTAGTACCACTAACGGGAGGGCCACCGGGGAGCTGTTTTTT. It specifies CASSTTNGRATGELFF.

This sequence joins TRBV19 and TRBJ2-7, with 8 bases matching TRBD1. The V and J ends lost 6 bases and 3 bases, in that order; junction bases with no gene match: 7. Germline V gene sequence: CDR1 LNHDA, CDR2 SQIVND (reference sequence). This CDR3 is built from 14 residues. As DNA, the CDR3 is TGTGCCAGTAGCCCAATCGGACAGGGCTACGAGCAGTACTTC. Residues: CASSPIGQGYEQYF.

The chain combines TRBV14 with TRBJ2-3, with a weak D call TRBD2 (5 bases). Germline CDR1 reads SGHDN; CDR2 reads FVKESK. V was cut by 4 bases and J by 1 base, with 12 bases left in between. The CDR3 covers 15 residues. The CDR3 region is CASSPWTVGTDTQYF. CDR3 bases: TGTGCCAGCAGCCCATGGACTGTGGGCACAGATACGCAGTATTTT.

The genes are TRBV30 and TRBJ2-7; maybe TRBD1 (6 bases). V was pared by 0 bases and J by 6 bases, with 12 bases between. CDR1 and CDR2 from the germline V gene are GTSNPN and SVGIG (reference sequence). The CDR3 sequence is 13 residues long. Here the CDR3 DNA reads TGTGCCTGGAGTGTCTCTACAGGGCTCGAGCAGTACTTC. Protein product: CAWSVSTGLEQYF.

The chain couples TRBV20-1 to TRBJ1-2, with no clear D. CDR3 length: 11 amino acids. Germline CDR1 and CDR2: DFQATT and SNEGSKA (reference sequence). The V gene lost 1 base and the J gene lost 5 bases, with 5 bases spanning the gap. The CDR3 loop reads CSARVEYGYTF. In DNA, the CDR3 is TGCAGTGCTAGAGTGGAGTATGGCTACACCTTC.

V and J are TRBV7-7 and TRBJ2-3; D might be TRBD1 or TRBD2, each matching 5 bases. Trimming left V 1 base short and J 2 bases short, with 13 bases between. Germline CDR1 SSHAT, CDR2 FNYEAQ (reference sequence). CDR3 length: 16 amino acids. The CDR3 nucleotides read TGTGCCAGCAGCTTAGGGTCTTCGGGACCCACAGATACGCAGTATTTT. This encodes CASSLGSSGPTDTQYF.